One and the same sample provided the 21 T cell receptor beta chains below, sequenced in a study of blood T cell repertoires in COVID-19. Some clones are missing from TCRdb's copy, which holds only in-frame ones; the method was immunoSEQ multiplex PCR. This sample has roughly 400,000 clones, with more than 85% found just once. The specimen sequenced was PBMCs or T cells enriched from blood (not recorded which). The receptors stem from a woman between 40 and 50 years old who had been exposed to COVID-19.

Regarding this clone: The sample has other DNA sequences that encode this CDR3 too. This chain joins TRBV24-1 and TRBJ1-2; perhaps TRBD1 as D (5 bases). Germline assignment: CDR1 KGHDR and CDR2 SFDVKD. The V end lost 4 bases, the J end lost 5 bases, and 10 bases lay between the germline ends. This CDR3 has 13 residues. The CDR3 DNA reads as TGTGCCACCAGTGACAGCGACAGTTATGGCTACACCTTC. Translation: CATSDSDSYGYTF.

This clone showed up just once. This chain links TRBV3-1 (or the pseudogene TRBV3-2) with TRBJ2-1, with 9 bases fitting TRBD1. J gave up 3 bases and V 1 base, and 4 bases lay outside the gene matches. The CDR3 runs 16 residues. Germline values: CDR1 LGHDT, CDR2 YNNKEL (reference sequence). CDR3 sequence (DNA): TGTGCCAGCAGCCAAGTCGGACAGGGGATCTACAATGAGCAGTTCTTC. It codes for CASSQVGQGIYNEQFF.

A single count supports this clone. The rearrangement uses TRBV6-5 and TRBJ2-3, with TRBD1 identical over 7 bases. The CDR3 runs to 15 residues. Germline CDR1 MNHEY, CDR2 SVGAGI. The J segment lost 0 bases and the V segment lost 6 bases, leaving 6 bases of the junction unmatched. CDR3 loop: CASSHTGASTDTQYF. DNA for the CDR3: TGTGCCAGCAGCCATACAGGGGCCAGCACAGATACGCAGTATTTT.

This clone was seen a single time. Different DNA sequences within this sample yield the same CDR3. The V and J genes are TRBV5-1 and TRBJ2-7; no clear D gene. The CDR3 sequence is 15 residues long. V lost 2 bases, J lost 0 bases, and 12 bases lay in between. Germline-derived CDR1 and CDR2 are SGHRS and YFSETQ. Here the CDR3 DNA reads TGCGCCAGCAGCTTACCAGACACCTACTCCTACGAGCAGTACTTC. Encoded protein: CASSLPDTYSYEQYF.

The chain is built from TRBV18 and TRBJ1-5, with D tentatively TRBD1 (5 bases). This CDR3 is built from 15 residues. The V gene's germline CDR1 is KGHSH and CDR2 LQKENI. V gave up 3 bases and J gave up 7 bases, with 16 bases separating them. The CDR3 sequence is CASSPTLGGNQPQHF. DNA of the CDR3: TGTGCCAGCTCACCTACGCTCGGGGGGAACCAGCCCCAGCATTTT.

CDR3 region: CASSVEGLRHF. CDR3 bases: TGTGCCAGCAGTGTTGAGGGTCTTCGGCATTTT. The chain combines TRBV2 with TRBJ1-5; D unresolved. V was trimmed by 4 bases and J by 15 bases, leaving 13 bases between them. From germline, CDR1 is SNHLY and CDR2 FYNNEI. CDR3 length: 11 amino acids.

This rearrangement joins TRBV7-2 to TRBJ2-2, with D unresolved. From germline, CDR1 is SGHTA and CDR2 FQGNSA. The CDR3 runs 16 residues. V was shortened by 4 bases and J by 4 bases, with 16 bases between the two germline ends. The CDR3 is CASSSRVRRGTGELFF. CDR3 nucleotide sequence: TGTGCCAGCAGCTCTCGTGTTCGACGAGGCACCGGGGAGCTGTTTTTT.

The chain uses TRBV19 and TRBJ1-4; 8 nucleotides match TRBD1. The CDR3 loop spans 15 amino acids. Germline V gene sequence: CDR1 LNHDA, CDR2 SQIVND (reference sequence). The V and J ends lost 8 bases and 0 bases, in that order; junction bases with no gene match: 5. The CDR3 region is CASQDRGTTNEKLFF. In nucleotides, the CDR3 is TGTGCCAGTCAAGACAGGGGTACAACTAATGAAAAACTGTTTTTT.

The DNA of the CDR3 is TGTGCCAGTAGCTCGGGGACTCTCTCCTACAATGAGCAGTTCTTC. As protein: CASSSGTLSYNEQFF. This chain links TRBV19 with TRBJ2-1; D may be TRBD2 (6 bases). The CDR3 runs 15 residues. V was cut by 6 bases and J by 0 bases, with 12 bases left in between. In germline, CDR1 is LNHDA, CDR2 SQIVND (reference sequence).

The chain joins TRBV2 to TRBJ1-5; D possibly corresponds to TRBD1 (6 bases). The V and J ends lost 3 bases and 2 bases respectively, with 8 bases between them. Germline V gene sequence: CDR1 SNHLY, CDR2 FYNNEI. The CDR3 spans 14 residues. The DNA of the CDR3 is TGTGCCAGCAGTGACAGGGGAGGCAATCAGCCCCAGCATTTT. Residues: CASSDRGGNQPQHF.

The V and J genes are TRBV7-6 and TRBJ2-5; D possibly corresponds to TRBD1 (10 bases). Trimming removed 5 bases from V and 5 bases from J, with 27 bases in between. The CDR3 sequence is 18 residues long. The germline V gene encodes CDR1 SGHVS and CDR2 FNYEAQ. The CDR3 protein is CASSPSAGGTGAGETQYF. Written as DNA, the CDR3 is TGTGCCAGCAGCCCCTCTGCGGGGGGGACAGGGGCTGGGGAGACCCAGTACTTC.

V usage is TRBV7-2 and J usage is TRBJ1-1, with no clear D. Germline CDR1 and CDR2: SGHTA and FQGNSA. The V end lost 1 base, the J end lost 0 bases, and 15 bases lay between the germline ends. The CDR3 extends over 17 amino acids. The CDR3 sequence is CASSLGWSGSMNTEAFF. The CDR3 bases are TGTGCCAGCAGCTTAGGATGGAGTGGCAGCATGAACACTGAAGCTTTCTTT.

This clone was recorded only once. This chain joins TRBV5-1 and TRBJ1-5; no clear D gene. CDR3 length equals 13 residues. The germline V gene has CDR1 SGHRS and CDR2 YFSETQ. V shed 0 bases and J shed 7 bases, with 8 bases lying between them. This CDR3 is CASSLGPLQPQHF. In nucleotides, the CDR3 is TGCGCCAGCAGCTTGGGGCCCCTGCAGCCCCAGCATTTT.

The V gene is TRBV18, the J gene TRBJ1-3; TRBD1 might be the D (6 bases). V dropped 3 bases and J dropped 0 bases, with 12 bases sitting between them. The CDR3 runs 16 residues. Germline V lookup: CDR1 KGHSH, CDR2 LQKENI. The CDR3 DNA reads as TGTGCCAGCTCACCGCTCCGGGACAACTCTGGAAACACCATATATTTT. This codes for CASSPLRDNSGNTIYF.

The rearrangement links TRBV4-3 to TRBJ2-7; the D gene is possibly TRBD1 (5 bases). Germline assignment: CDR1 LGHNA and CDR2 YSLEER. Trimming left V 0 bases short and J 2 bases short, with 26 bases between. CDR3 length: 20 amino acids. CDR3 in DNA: TGCGCCAGCAGCCAAGAGAAAATCCCCCAATCGGGCAGGGTTGCCTACGAGCAGTACTTC. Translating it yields CASSQEKIPQSGRVAYEQYF.

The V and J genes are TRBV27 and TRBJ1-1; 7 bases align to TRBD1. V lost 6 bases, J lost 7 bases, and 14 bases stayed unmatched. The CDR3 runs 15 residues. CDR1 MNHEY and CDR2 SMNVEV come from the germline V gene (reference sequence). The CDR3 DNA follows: TGTGCCAGCAGACGGAACCGGGACAGAGATAATGAAGCTTTCTTT. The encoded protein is CASRRNRDRDNEAFF.

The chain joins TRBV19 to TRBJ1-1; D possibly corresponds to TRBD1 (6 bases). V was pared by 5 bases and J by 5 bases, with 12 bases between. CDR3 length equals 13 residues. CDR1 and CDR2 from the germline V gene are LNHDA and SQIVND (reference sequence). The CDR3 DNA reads TGTGCCAGTAGTGTACAGGGTGGAACTGAAGCTTTCTTT. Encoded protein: CASSVQGGTEAFF.

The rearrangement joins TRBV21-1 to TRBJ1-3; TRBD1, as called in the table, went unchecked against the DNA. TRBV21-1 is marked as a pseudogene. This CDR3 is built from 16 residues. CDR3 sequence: CASSKAQAGEKNTIYF. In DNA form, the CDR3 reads TGTGCCAGCAGCAAAGCCCAAGCAGGGGAAAAGAACACCATATATTTT.

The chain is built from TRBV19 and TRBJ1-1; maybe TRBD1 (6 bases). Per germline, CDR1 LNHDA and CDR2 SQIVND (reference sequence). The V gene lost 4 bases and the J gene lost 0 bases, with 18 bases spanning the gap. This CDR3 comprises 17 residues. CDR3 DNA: TGTGCCAGTAGTACTAATTCCGGGACATACCTGAACACTGAAGCTTTCTTT. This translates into CASSTNSGTYLNTEAFF.

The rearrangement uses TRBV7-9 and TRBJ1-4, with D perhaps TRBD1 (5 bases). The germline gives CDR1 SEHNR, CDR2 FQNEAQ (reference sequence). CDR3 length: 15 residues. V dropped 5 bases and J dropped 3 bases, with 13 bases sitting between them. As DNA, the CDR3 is TGTGCCAGCAGCCAAGGCCAGGGCTCTAATGAAAAACTGTTTTTT. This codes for CASSQGQGSNEKLFF.

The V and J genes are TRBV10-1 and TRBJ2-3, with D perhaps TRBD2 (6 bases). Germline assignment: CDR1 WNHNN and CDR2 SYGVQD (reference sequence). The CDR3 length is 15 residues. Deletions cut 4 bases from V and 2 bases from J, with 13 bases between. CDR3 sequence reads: CASSAGGSLTDTQYF. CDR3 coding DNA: TGCGCCAGCAGTGCCGGGGGTTCTCTCACAGATACGCAGTATTTT.